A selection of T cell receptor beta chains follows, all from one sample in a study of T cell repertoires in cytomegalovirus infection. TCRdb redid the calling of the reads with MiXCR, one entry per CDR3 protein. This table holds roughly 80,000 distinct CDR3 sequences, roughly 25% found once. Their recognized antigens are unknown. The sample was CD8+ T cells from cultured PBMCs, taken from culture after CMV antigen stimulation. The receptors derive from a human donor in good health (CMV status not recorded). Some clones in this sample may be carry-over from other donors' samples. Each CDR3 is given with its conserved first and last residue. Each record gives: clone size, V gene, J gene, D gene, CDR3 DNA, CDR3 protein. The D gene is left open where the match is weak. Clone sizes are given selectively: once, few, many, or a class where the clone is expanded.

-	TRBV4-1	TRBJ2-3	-	TGCGCCTGCAGCCAAGCCAACAGGGTCGGGGCAGATACGCAGTATTTT	CACSQANRVGADTQYF
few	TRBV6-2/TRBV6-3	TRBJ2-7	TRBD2	TGTGCCAGCAGTACTGAGCGGGGCTACGAGCAGTACTTC	CASSTERGYEQYF
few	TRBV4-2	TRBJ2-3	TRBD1	TGTGCCAGCAGCCAAGATGGGACAGCAATTTTCACAGATACGCAGTATTTT	CASSQDGTAIFTDTQYF
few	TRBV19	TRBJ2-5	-	TGTGCCAGTAACACAGGGAGCCAGGGGACCCAGTACTTC	CASNTGSQGTQYF
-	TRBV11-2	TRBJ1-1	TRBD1	TGTGCCAGCAGCTTTTTAGGGACAGGGGTCGAAGACACTGAAGCTTTCTTT	CASSFLGTGVEDTEAFF
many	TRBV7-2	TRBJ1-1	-	TGTGCCAGCAGCATAATGGTGGGATCCCCTGAAGCTTTCTTT	CASSIMVGSPEAFF
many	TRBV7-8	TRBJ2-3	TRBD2	TGTGCCAGCAGCTTAGCGCATTCTAGCGGACCAAGCACAGATACGCAGTATTTT	CASSLAHSSGPSTDTQYF
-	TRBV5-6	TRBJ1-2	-	TGTGCCAGCAGCCTGGGGACCGGGCAGCTTTACTATGGCTACACCTTC	CASSLGTGQLYYGYTF
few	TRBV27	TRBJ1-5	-	TGTGCCAGCAGTTTATCGGCGGGGTTACAGCCCCAGCATTTT	CASSLSAGLQPQHF
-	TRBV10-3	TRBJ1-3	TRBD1	TGTGCCACCCACTCGGTGGACAGGGTCTCTGGAAACACCATATATTTT	CATHSVDRVSGNTIYF
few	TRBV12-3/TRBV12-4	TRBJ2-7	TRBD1	TGTGCCAGCAGTTTTGACCTCCGGGACAGCCTGAGAGAGCAGTACTTC	CASSFDLRDSLREQYF
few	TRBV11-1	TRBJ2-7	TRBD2	TGTGCCAGCAGCCCAGGACTAGCGGGGGCCTCCGCCTACGAGCAGTACTTC	CASSPGLAGASAYEQYF
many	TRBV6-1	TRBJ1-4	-	TGTGCCAGCAGGGAAGAGGGGTCTGGGAGTGAAAAACTGTTTTTT	CASREEGSGSEKLFF
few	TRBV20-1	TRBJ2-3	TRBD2	TGCAGTGCTGCAGGACTAGCGGGGGGGGGACCGAATACGCAGTATTTT	CSAAGLAGGGPNTQYF
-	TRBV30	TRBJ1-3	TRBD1	TGTGCCTGCGGACAGGGAAATGGAAACACCATATATTTT	CACGQGNGNTIYF
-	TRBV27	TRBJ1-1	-	TGTGCCAGCAGTTTAGCCGGGCCAGCAAACACTGAAGCTTTCTTT	CASSLAGPANTEAFF
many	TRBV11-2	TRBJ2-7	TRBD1	TGTGCCAGCAGCTTAGAGGGACAGGGGGCCTACGAGCAGTACTTC	CASSLEGQGAYEQYF
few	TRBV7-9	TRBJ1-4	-	TGTGCCAGCAGCTTGTCCGAGGAGCTTGCAACTAATGAAAAACTGTTTTTT	CASSLSEELATNEKLFF
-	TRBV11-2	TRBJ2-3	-	TGTGCCAGCAGCCCAGAACTGGCAGATACGCAGTATTTT	CASSPELADTQYF
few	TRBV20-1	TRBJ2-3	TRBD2	TGCAGTGCTTCCGGGACTAGTGGAACAGATACGCAGTATTTT	CSASGTSGTDTQYF
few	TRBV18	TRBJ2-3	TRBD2	TGTGCCAGCTCACCACCGGGACTAGCGGGGCTCAGCACAGATACGCAGTATTTT	CASSPPGLAGLSTDTQYF
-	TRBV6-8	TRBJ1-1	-	TGTGCCAGCAGTTACGGGGCGCGGAACACTGAAGCTTTCTTT	CASSYGARNTEAFF
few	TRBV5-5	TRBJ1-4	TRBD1	TGTGCCAGCAGCTTGGAGACAGGGTCAGGCGAAAAACTGTTTTTT	CASSLETGSGEKLFF
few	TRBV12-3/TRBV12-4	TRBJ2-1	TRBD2	TGTGCCAGCAGCCCAACTAGCGGGGGGGCCTGGGAGCAGTTCTTC	CASSPTSGGAWEQFF
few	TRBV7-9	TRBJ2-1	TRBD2	TGTGCCAGCAGCTGGACTAGCGGGGGGTTCAATGAGCAGTTCTTC	CASSWTSGGFNEQFF
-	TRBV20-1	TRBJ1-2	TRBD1	TGCAGTGCTAGAGACCGAGGCAGGGGGAGAATAAGCTACACCTTC	CSARDRGRGRISYTF
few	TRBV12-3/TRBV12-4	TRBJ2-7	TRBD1	TGTGCCAGCAGTTCCGGACAGGGTTCCTACGAGCAGTACTTC	CASSSGQGSYEQYF
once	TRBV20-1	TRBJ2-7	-	TGCAGTGCCAGAGGTAGTCAAGGGGGTTCCTACGAGCAGTACTTC	CSARGSQGGSYEQYF
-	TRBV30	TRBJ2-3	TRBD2	TGTGCCTGGAGTGTAAGCCTAGCGGGTGGTACGCAGTATTTT	CAWSVSLAGGTQYF
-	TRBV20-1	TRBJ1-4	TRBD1	TGCAGTGCTTCCGGGACAGGGGAGTTCTTATACGAAAAACTGTTTTTT	CSASGTGEFLYEKLFF
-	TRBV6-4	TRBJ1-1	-	TGTGCCAGCATGTCGTCAGGGGAGAGCACTGAAGCTTTCTTT	CASMSSGESTEAFF
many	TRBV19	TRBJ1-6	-	TGTGCCAGTACCCTGGGGGGGGCGAATTCACCCCTCCACTTT	CASTLGGANSPLHF
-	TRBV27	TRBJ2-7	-	TGTGCCAGCAGTTCACGGTTGGGGCGCGAGCAGTACTTC	CASSSRLGREQYF
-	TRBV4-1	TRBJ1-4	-	TGCGCCAGCAGCCAGAAGACCCCAGGAACTAATGAAAAACTGTTTTTT	CASSQKTPGTNEKLFF
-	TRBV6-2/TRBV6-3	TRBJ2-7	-	TGTGCCAGCAGTTCCTGGGGGGAGCAGTACTTC	CASSSWGEQYF
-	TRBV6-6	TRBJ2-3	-	TGTGCCAGCAGTTACTCCCCCCCGACTAGTACAGATACGCAGTATTTT	CASSYSPPTSTDTQYF
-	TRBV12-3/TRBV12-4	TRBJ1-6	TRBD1	TGTGCCAGCCTCACAGGGGGCGCAGGTTCACCCCTCCACTTT	CASLTGGAGSPLHF
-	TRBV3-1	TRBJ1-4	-	TGTGCCAGCAGCCCCTTGGGGACTGACAATGAAAAACTGTTTTTT	CASSPLGTDNEKLFF
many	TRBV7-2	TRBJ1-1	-	TGTGCCAGCAGCTTAGCGCTAATGGGCCCGAACACTGAAGCTTTCTTT	CASSLALMGPNTEAFF
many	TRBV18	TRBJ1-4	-	TGTGCCAGCTCACCACCAAGTACAGTTTTCTGGGAAGGCAGCGGTGGTCGGAATGAAAAACTGTTTTTT	CASSPPSTVFWEGSGGRNEKLFF
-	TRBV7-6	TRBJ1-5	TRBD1	TGTGCCAGCAGCTTAGGGACAGGGGGTCCCGGTTCCAATCAGCCCCAGCATTTT	CASSLGTGGPGSNQPQHF
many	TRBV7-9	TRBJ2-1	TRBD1	TGTGCCAGCAGCCTCTCTGAGACAGGGTTACTTGAGCAGTTCTTC	CASSLSETGLLEQFF
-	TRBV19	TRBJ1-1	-	TGTGCCACTAGGCTAGGGAGCACTGAAGCTTTCTTT	CATRLGSTEAFF
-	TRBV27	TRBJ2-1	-	TGTGCCAGCACCAGTCCCCGGGCGAACGGGGTCAATGAGCAGTTCTTC	CASTSPRANGVNEQFF
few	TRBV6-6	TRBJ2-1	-	TGTGCCAGCAGCTTCGAACCGACAGGAAAAGAGCAGTTCTTC	CASSFEPTGKEQFF
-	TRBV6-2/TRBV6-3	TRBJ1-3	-	TGTGCCAGCAGTTTCAACGTTAATGGGGACACCAGCTCTGGAAACACCATATATTTT	CASSFNVNGDTSSGNTIYF
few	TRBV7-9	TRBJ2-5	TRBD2	TGTGCCAGCAGCTGGGGACTAGCGGAGGGGGAGACCCAGTACTTC	CASSWGLAEGETQYF
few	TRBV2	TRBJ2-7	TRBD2	TGTGCCAGCCCGACTAGCTCGAACGAGCAGTACTTC	CASPTSSNEQYF
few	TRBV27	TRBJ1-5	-	TGTGCCAGCAGTTACTCCTCGGGAGGACTGGGCCGTAGCAATCAGCCCCAGCATTTT	CASSYSSGGLGRSNQPQHF
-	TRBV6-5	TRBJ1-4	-	TGTGCCAGCAGTTACCGACCCGGAGAAGCAGGGGCTAATGAAAAACTGTTTTTT	CASSYRPGEAGANEKLFF
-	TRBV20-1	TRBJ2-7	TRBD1	TGCAGTGCTAGAGGTCAGGGGGCCTACGAGCAGTACTTC	CSARGQGAYEQYF
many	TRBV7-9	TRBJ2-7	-	TGTGCCAGCAGCCGACCGAACCGGGACGAGCAGTACTTC	CASSRPNRDEQYF
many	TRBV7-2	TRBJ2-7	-	TGTGCCAGCAGCTTAGTTCCAGTCCGGGAGCAGTACTTC	CASSLVPVREQYF
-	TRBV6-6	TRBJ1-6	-	TGTGCCAGTAGCCAGGCTGGCTTTAATTCACCCCTCCACTTT	CASSQAGFNSPLHF